The 30 T cell receptor beta chains listed next were all sequenced from one sample in a study of graft-versus-host responses after intestinal transplantation. The assay was immunoSEQ multiplex PCR, and TCRdb's table has in-frame clones only and misses some. The sample lists some 130,000 clones; around 95% were seen once. Antigens of these TCRs are unknown. The sample in question was unstimulated CD8+ T cells sorted from spleen or lymph node cells, obtained before intestinal transplant. The receptors come from a human donor who received an intestinal transplant.

The genes are TRBV28 and TRBJ2-7, with D maybe TRBD2 (6 bases). The CDR3 length is 14 residues. Germline lookup yields CDR1 MDHEN and CDR2 SYDVKM. Trimming left V 2 bases short and J 4 bases short, with 12 bases between. CDR3 residues: CASSLTGRGYEQYF. CDR3 DNA: TGTGCCAGCAGTTTAACCGGGAGAGGGTACGAGCAGTACTTC.

The CDR3, as DNA: TGTGCCAGCAGTGAATCCGGGACAGGTATTCGACACAATGAGCAGTTCTTC. Its protein is CASSESGTGIRHNEQFF. This sequence joins TRBV25-1 and TRBJ2-1; TRBD1 aligns across 8 bases. The CDR3 totals 17 residues. Losses at the gene ends were 1 base for V and 5 bases for J; bases not matched to a gene: 10. Germline CDR1 reads MGHDK; CDR2 reads SYGVNS.

This clone was observed once. The rearrangement uses TRBV7-2 and TRBJ2-1, with TRBD2 identical over 7 bases. The trim removed 8 bases at V and 5 bases at J, leaving 12 bases unmatched. Per the germline V gene, CDR1 is SGHTA and CDR2 is FQGNSA. There are 15 residues in the CDR3. This CDR3 is CASAQGGAGNNEQFF. Here the CDR3 DNA reads TGTGCCAGCGCCCAAGGCGGAGCGGGGAACAATGAGCAGTTCTTC.

The V call is TRBV27, the J call TRBJ1-2; D might be TRBD1 (6 bases). The CDR3 has 16 amino acids. Trimming cost V 2 bases and J 6 bases, with 19 bases left between them. Looked up from germline, CDR1 is MNHEY and CDR2 is SMNVEV (reference sequence). CDR3 sequence: CASSLGGGRPKDGYTF. CDR3 coding DNA: TGTGCCAGCAGTTTAGGGGGGGGCAGACCCAAAGATGGCTACACCTTC.

The rearrangement joins TRBV13 to TRBJ2-5, with 7 bases lining up with TRBD1. The CDR3 has 18 amino acids. The V segment lost 4 bases and the J segment 1 base; nucleotides outside the gene matches: 15. The germline gives CDR1 PRHDT, CDR2 FYEKMQ (reference sequence). The CDR3 DNA is TGTGCCAGCAGCTCACCTTTCCAAAGGACAGGTCGCCAAGAGACCCAGTACTTC. The encoded protein is CASSSPFQRTGRQETQYF.

The gene calls are TRBV7-2 and TRBJ2-7; D gene ambiguous. The V gene's germline CDR1 is SGHTA and CDR2 FQGNSA. CDR3 length: 14 residues. V was trimmed by 7 bases and J by 4 bases, leaving 17 bases between them. The CDR3 loop reads CASTSGPALYEQYF. DNA for the CDR3: TGTGCCAGCACCTCAGGACCGGCCTTATACGAGCAGTACTTC.

J is TRBJ1-2 and V is TRBV29-1; the D is unclear. Trimming removed 3 bases from V and 2 bases from J, with 7 bases in between. This CDR3 spans 12 amino acids. The germline V gene encodes CDR1 SQVTM and CDR2 ANQGSEA. CDR3 sequence (DNA): TGCAGCGTTGAGGGCCCCAACTATGGCTACACCTTC. It encodes CSVEGPNYGYTF.

This sequence joins TRBV6-6 and TRBJ2-5; the D gene could be TRBD1 or TRBD2 (6 bases each). Judging by the DNA end, TRBJ2-7 fits better; the J call may be wrong. The CDR3 is 15 amino acids. Germline CDR1 reads MNHNY; CDR2 reads SVGAGI (reference sequence). The CDR3 region is CASSPTPGGASEQYF. CDR3 bases: TGTGCCAGCAGTCCGACCCCCGGGGGCGCCTCCGAGCAGTACTTC.

The chain links TRBV19 to TRBJ1-1; D gene uncertain. Germline V gene lookup returns CDR1 LNHDA and CDR2 SQIVND (reference sequence). The V end was cut by 3 bases, the J end by 6 bases, with 8 bases between. CDR3 length equals 12 residues. The CDR3 sequence is CASSMAGAEAFF. CDR3 nucleotides: TGTGCCAGTAGTATGGCGGGCGCTGAAGCTTTCTTT.

This chain joins TRBV29-1 and TRBJ1-3; possible D gene TRBD1, 5 bases. V shed 2 bases and J shed 2 bases, with 13 bases lying between them. This CDR3 is built from 15 residues. CDR1 is SQVTM and CDR2 is ANQGSEA in the germline V gene. For the CDR3, the DNA is TGCAGCGTTGAAAGCCGGGGCAGGGCTGGAAACACCATATATTTT. Translated: CSVESRGRAGNTIYF.

This chain connects TRBV28 to TRBJ2-7; 8 bases are shared with TRBD2. CDR1 and CDR2 from the germline V gene are MDHEN and SYDVKM. Trimming removed 5 bases from V and 6 bases from J; junction bases left unmatched: 6. This CDR3 has 13 residues. This CDR3 reads CASSPSLAGEQYF. CDR3 DNA: TGTGCCAGCAGTCCGTCCCTAGCGGGCGAGCAGTACTTC.

The CDR3 nucleotides read TGTGCCAGCACCATAGGGCCGGGAAGGCCCCAGCATTTT. Translation gives CASTIGPGRPQHF. The rearrangement joins TRBV28 to TRBJ1-5; the D is unclear. Trimming took off 7 bases at V and 9 bases at J, with 16 bases between the two ends. The CDR3 covers 13 residues. Looked up from germline, CDR1 is MDHEN and CDR2 is SYDVKM.

This clone came up once. The sample has other DNA sequences that encode this CDR3 too. The chain uses TRBV6-5 and TRBJ2-1; tentative D call: TRBD2 (6 bases). V dropped 2 bases and J dropped 0 bases, with 8 bases sitting between them. This CDR3 is built from 15 residues. The germline V gene has CDR1 MNHEY and CDR2 SVGAGI. Here the CDR3 DNA reads TGTGCCAGCAGTTACGCGGGGAGCTCCTACAATGAGCAGTTCTTC. Protein: CASSYAGSSYNEQFF.

The chain recombines TRBV28 with TRBJ1-2; tentative D call: TRBD1 (6 bases). Germline V lookup: CDR1 MDHEN, CDR2 SYDVKM. The CDR3 is 13 residues long. V dropped 3 bases and J dropped 4 bases, with 9 bases sitting between them. CDR3 sequence reads: CASSFGQSYGYTF. The CDR3 nucleotides read TGTGCCAGCAGTTTCGGACAGAGCTATGGCTACACCTTC.

The rearrangement links TRBV6-1 to TRBJ2-1; D remains ambiguous. CDR3 length: 16 amino acids. V was cut by 3 bases and J by 0 bases, with 12 bases left in between. CDR1 and CDR2 from the germline V gene are MNHNS and SASEGT. The CDR3 here is CASSDWAGSSYNEQFF. The CDR3 region has the DNA TGTGCCAGCAGTGACTGGGCAGGCAGCTCCTACAATGAGCAGTTCTTC.

The gene calls are TRBV28 and TRBJ2-7; no firm D call. The germline V and J ends were trimmed by 1 base and 2 bases, with 9 bases remaining between them. Germline V gene sequence: CDR1 MDHEN, CDR2 SYDVKM. The length of the CDR3 is 14 residues. CDR3 sequence: CASSLSERTYEQYF. The CDR3 nucleotides read TGTGCCAGCAGTTTATCTGAGCGAACCTACGAGCAGTACTTC.

This clone was detected once. The chain has TRBV27 and TRBJ2-1, with 8 bases that match TRBD1. The CDR3 spans 14 residues. Germline CDR1 reads MNHEY; CDR2 reads SMNVEV (reference sequence). With 8 bases clipped from V and 5 bases from J, the junction kept 8 bases outside the gene matches. The CDR3 protein is CASERRTGHNEQFF. The DNA of the CDR3 is TGTGCCAGCGAGCGTAGGACAGGGCACAATGAGCAGTTCTTC.

The gene calls are TRBV19 and TRBJ2-5; D gene unclear. Trimming shortened V by 3 bases and J by 4 bases, and 12 bases separated the two germline ends. Germline V lookup: CDR1 LNHDA, CDR2 SQIVND (reference sequence). This CDR3 is built from 14 residues. CDR3 in DNA: TGTGCCAGTAGTATCGGTAACTACGGAGAGACCCAGTACTTC. Translating gives CASSIGNYGETQYF.

V and J are TRBV7-2 and TRBJ1-3; no reliable D call. This CDR3 is 13 amino acids long. Germline V gene data show CDR1 as SGHTA and CDR2 as FQGNSA. Trimming stripped 1 base from V and 9 bases from J, with 10 bases between. CDR3 residues: CASSLERSSTIYF. In nucleotides, the CDR3 is TGTGCCAGCAGCTTAGAGCGGTCTAGCACCATATATTTT.

A single count supports this clone. The rearrangement joins TRBV5-5 to TRBJ2-7, with D possibly matching TRBD1 (6 bases). The CDR3 consists of 15 residues. Germline CDR1 reads SGHKS; CDR2 reads YYEKEE (reference sequence). Trimming stripped 5 bases from V and 0 bases from J, with 15 bases between. The CDR3 loop reads CASSRITGNSYEQYF. The CDR3 DNA reads TGTGCCAGCAGTCGCATAACAGGGAACTCCTACGAGCAGTACTTC.

This rearrangement joins TRBV2 to TRBJ2-1, with TRBD2 matching over 11 bases. Germline V gives CDR1 SNHLY, CDR2 FYNNEI. The CDR3 runs to 16 residues. V was clipped by 6 bases and J by 5 bases; unmatched bases: 9. CDR3 amino acids: CASRLAGVGGHNEQFF. CDR3 nucleotide sequence: TGTGCCAGCAGACTAGCGGGAGTTGGGGGACACAATGAGCAGTTCTTC.

The chain uses TRBV28 and TRBJ1-5; D is unresolved. The CDR3 has 15 amino acids. Trimming took 2 bases from V and 7 from J, leaving 15 bases between them. Germline V gives CDR1 MDHEN, CDR2 SYDVKM. The CDR3 region is CASSLLLGTRQPQHF. The CDR3 DNA follows: TGTGCCAGCAGTTTACTCCTTGGAACCCGCCAGCCCCAGCATTTT.

V gene TRBV6-5 combines with J gene TRBJ2-3; a weak D match, TRBD1 (5 bases). Germline V gene lookup returns CDR1 MNHEY and CDR2 SVGAGI. CDR3 size: 12 residues. Trimming removed 8 bases from V and 0 bases from J, with 6 bases in between. This CDR3 is CASGASTDTQYF. CDR3 coding DNA: TGTGCCAGCGGGGCCAGCACAGATACGCAGTATTTT.

J is TRBJ2-7 and V is TRBV30, with D possibly TRBD1 on 6 matching bases. Deletions cut 4 bases from V and 3 bases from J, with 16 bases between. The CDR3 is 14 residues long. Germline V gives CDR1 GTSNPN, CDR2 SVGIG (reference sequence). This chain's CDR3 is CAWKAGARIYEQYF. CDR3 bases: TGTGCCTGGAAGGCAGGGGCCCGCATCTACGAGCAGTACTTC. Together with reference TRBV30 and TRBJ2-7, the CDR3 gives the full variable domain: SQTIHQWPATLVQPVGSPLSLECTVEGTSNPNLYWYRQAAGRGLQLLFYSVGIGQISSEVPQNLSASRPQDRQFILSSKKLLLSDSGFYLCAWKAGARIYEQYFGPGTRLTVT.

This clone was counted a single time. This chain connects TRBV6-1 to TRBJ2-7; 9 bases fit TRBD2. This CDR3 contains 15 residues. The V gene end was trimmed by 3 bases and the J gene end by 2 bases; junction bases not matched to a gene: 5. Per the germline V gene, CDR1 is MNHNS and CDR2 is SASEGT. The CDR3 loop is CASSDLAGPTYEQYF. CDR3 nucleotide sequence: TGTGCCAGCAGTGATCTAGCGGGGCCTACCTACGAGCAGTACTTC.

The chain uses TRBV7-3 and TRBJ2-1; D possibly corresponds to TRBD2 (6 bases). From germline, CDR1 is SGHTA and CDR2 FQGTGA. The CDR3 loop spans 13 amino acids. Between the trimmed V and J ends, which lost 4 bases and 7 bases, there was a span of 11 bases. The CDR3 DNA is TGTGCCAGCAGCTCATACGCGGGGAATGAGCAGTTCTTC. Translation: CASSSYAGNEQFF.

The chain joins TRBV19 to TRBJ2-1, with TRBD2 matching 8 bases. Germline CDR1 is LNHDA and CDR2 is SQIVND (reference sequence). The CDR3 runs to 14 residues. The V gene end was trimmed by 9 bases and the J gene end by 4 bases; junction bases not matched to a gene: 8. The CDR3 bases are TGTGCCAGCCAAGGGGTAGCGGGGTACAATGAGCAGTTCTTC. Translation gives CASQGVAGYNEQFF.

J is TRBJ2-7 and V is TRBV19; D unclear. Trimming cost V 3 bases and J 2 bases, with 8 bases left between them. The germline V gene has CDR1 LNHDA and CDR2 SQIVND (reference sequence). There are 13 residues in the CDR3. The CDR3 spells CASSMALAYEQYF. CDR3 DNA: TGTGCCAGTAGTATGGCATTGGCCTACGAGCAGTACTTC.

The V call is TRBV4-1, the J call TRBJ2-7; 7 nucleotides line up with TRBD2. V lost 4 bases and J lost 3; bases outside the gene matches: 15. Germline V gene lookup returns CDR1 MGHRA and CDR2 YSYEKL. The CDR3 is made up of 17 amino acids. DNA of the CDR3: TGCGCCAGCAGCCCCTTCAGGGAGGGCTCCGGGCACTACGAGCAGTACTTC. Protein: CASSPFREGSGHYEQYF.

The table lists this clone with a few counts. The chain recombines TRBV28 with TRBJ1-1; no clear D gene. Per the germline V gene, CDR1 is MDHEN and CDR2 is SYDVKM. This CDR3 is 11 amino acids long. The V gene lost 2 bases and the J gene lost 6 bases, with 4 bases spanning the gap. The CDR3: CASSLPSEAFF. For the CDR3, the DNA is TGTGCCAGCAGTTTACCCTCTGAAGCTTTCTTT.